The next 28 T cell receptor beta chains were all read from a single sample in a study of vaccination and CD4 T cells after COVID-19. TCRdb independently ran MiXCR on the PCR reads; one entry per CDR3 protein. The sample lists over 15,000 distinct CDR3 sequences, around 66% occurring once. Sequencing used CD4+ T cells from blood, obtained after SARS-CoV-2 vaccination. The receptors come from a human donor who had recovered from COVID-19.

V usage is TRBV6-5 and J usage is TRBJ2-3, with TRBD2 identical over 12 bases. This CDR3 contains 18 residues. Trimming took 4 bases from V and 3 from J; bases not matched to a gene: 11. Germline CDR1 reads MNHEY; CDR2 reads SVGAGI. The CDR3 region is CASSSPGGLAGPTDTQYF. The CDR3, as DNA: TGTGCCAGCAGTTCCCCGGGAGGACTAGCGGGACCAACAGATACGCAGTATTTT.

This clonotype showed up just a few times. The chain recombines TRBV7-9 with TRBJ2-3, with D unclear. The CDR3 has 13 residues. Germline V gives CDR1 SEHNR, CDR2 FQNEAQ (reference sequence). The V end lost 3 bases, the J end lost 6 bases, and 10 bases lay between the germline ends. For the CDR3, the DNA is TGTGCCAGCAGCTTCCGAACCCCCGATACGCAGTATTTT. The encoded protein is CASSFRTPDTQYF.

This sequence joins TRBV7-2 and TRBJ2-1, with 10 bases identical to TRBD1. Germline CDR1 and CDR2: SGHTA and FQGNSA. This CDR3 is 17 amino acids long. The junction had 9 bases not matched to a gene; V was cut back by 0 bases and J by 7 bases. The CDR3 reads CASSLAFGTGAWNEQFF. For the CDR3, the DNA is TGTGCCAGCAGCTTAGCTTTTGGGACAGGGGCATGGAATGAGCAGTTCTTC.

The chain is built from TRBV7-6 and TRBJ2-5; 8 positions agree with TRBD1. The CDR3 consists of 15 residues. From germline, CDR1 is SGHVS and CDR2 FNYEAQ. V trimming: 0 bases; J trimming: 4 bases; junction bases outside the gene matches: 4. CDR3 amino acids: CASSLAFTGGETQYF. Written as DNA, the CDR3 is TGTGCCAGCAGCTTAGCGTTCACAGGGGGAGAGACCCAGTACTTC.

The DNA for the CDR3 is TGTGCCAGCAGCCTAAGGGGTGTGAGGGGATCAGAGACCCAGTACTTC. The encoded protein is CASSLRGVRGSETQYF. The chain is built from TRBV7-9 and TRBJ2-5, with D perhaps assigned TRBD1 or TRBD2 (5 bases each). The CDR3 extends over 16 amino acids. Germline CDR1 is SEHNR and CDR2 is FQNEAQ (reference sequence). V lost 5 bases to trimming and J lost 4 bases, with 20 bases between them.

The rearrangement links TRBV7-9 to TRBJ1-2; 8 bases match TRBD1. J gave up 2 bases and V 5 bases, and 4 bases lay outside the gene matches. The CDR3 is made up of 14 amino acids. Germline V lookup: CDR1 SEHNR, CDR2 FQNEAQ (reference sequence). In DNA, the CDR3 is TGTGCCAGCAGCCCCCGACAGGGGAACTATGGCTACACCTTC. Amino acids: CASSPRQGNYGYTF.

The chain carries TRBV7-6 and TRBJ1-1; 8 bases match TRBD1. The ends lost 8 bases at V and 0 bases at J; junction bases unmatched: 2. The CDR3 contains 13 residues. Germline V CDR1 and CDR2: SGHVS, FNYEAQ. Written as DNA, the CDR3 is TGTGCCAGCCGACAGGGGATGAACACTGAAGCTTTCTTT. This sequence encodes CASRQGMNTEAFF.

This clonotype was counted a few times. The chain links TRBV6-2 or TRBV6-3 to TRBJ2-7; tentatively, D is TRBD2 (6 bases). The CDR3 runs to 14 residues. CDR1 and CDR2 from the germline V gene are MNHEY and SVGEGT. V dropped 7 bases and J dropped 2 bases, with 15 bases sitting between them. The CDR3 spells CASTRGSGTYEQYF. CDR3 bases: TGTGCCAGCACCCGGGGTAGCGGAACCTACGAGCAGTACTTC.

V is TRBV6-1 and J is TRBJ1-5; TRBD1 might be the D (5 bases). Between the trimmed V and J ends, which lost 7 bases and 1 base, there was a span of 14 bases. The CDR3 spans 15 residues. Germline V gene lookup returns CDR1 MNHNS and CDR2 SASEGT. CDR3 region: CASTREQGSNQPQHF. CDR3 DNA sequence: TGTGCCAGCACACGGGAGCAGGGCAGCAATCAGCCCCAGCATTTT.

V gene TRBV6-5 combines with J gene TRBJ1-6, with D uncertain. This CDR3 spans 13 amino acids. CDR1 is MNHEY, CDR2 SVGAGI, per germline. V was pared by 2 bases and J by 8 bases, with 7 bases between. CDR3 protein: CASSYGAYSPLHF. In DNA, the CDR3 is TGTGCCAGCAGTTACGGTGCTTATTCACCCCTCCACTTT.

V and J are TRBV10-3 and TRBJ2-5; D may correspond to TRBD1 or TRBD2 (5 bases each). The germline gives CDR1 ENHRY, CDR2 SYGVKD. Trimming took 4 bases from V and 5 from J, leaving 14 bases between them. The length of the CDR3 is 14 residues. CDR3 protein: CAISGQGPVETQYF. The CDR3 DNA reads TGTGCCATCAGTGGGCAGGGACCAGTGGAGACCCAGTACTTC.

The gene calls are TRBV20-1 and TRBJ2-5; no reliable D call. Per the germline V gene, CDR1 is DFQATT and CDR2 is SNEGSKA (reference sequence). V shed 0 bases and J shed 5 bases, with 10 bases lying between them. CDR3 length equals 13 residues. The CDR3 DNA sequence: TGCAGTGCTAGAGATGGCCTCCCGGAGACCCAGTACTTC. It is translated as CSARDGLPETQYF.

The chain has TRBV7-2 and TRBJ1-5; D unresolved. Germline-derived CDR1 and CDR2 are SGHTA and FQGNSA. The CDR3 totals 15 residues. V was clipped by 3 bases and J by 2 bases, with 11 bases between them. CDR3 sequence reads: CASSFGSGRNQPQHF. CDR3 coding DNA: TGTGCCAGCAGCTTCGGGAGCGGGCGCAATCAGCCCCAGCATTTT.

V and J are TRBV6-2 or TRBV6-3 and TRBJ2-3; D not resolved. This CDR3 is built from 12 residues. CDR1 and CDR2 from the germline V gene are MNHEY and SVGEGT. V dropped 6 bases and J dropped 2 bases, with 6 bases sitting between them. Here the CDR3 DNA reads TGTGCCAGCAGCGACTTCACAGATACGCAGTATTTT. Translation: CASSDFTDTQYF.

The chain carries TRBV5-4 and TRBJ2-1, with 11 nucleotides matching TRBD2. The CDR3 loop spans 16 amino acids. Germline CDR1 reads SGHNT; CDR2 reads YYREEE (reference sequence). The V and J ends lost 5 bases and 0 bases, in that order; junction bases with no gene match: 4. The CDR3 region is CASRTSGSASYNEQFF. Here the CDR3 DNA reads TGTGCCAGCAGAACTAGCGGGAGTGCCTCCTACAATGAGCAGTTCTTC.

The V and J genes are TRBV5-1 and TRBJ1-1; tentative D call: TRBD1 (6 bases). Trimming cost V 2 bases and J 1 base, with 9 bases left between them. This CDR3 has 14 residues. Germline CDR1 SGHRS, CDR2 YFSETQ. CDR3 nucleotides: TGCGCCAGCAGCTTTTGGGGGCCGAACACTGAAGCTTTCTTT. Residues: CASSFWGPNTEAFF.

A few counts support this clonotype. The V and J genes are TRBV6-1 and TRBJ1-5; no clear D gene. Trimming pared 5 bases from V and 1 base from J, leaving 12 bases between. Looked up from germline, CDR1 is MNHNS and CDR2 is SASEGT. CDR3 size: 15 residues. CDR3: CASSQGSTSNQPQHF. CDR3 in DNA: TGTGCCAGCAGTCAAGGGTCGACGAGCAATCAGCCCCAGCATTTT.

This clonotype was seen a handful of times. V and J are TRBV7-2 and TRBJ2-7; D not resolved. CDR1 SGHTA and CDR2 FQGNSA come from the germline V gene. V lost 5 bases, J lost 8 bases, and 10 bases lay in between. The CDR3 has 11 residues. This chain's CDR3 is CASSPGSKQYF. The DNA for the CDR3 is TGTGCCAGCAGCCCTGGGTCCAAGCAGTACTTC.

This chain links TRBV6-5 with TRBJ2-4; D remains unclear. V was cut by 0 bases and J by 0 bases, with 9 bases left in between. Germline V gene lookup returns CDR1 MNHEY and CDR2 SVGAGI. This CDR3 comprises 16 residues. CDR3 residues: CASSYSYALAKNIQYF. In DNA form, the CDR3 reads TGTGCCAGCAGTTACTCGTATGCCCTAGCCAAAAACATTCAGTACTTC.

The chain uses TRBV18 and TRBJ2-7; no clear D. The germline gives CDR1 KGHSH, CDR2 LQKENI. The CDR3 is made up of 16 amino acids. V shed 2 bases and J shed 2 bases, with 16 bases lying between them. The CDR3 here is CASSPDLPRLTYEQYF. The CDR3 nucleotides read TGTGCCAGCTCACCAGACCTCCCGAGATTGACCTACGAGCAGTACTTC.

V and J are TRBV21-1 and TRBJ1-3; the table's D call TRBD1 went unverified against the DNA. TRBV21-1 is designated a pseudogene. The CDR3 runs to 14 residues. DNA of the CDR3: TGTGCCAGTACACCCGGGCCGGCTGGAAACACCATATATTTT. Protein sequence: CASTPGPAGNTIYF.

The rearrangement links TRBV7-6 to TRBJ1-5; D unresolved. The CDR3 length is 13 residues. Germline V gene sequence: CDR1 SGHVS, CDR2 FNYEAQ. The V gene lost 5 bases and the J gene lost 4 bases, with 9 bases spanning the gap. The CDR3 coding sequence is TGTGCCAGCAGCGCAGATTTAAATCAGCCCCAGCATTTT. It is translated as CASSADLNQPQHF.

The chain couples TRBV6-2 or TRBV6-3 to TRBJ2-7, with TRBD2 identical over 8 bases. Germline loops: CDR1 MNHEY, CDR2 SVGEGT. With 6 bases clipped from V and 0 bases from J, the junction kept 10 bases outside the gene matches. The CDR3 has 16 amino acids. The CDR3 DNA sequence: TGTGCCAGCAGCAGGGAGAGGCGGGAGGCCTCCTACGAGCAGTACTTC. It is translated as CASSRERREASYEQYF.

The CDR3 protein is CSAPTGQGITEAFF. In DNA, the CDR3 is TGCAGTGCTCCAACGGGACAGGGGATCACTGAAGCTTTCTTT. V is TRBV20-1 and J is TRBJ1-1, with 10 bases aligning to TRBD1. After removal of 5 bases from V and 4 bases from J, the junction contained 7 bases not matched to a gene. Germline V gene sequence: CDR1 DFQATT, CDR2 SNEGSKA (reference sequence). This CDR3 is built from 14 residues.

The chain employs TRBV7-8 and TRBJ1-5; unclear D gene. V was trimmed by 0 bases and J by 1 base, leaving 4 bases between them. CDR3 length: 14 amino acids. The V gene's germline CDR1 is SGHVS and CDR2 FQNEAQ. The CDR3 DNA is TGTGCCAGCAGCTTAGCTGAGAGCAATCAGCCCCAGCATTTT. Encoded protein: CASSLAESNQPQHF. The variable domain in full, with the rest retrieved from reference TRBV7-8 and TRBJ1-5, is GAGVSQSPRYKVAKRGQDVALRCDPISGHVSLFWYQQALGQGPEFLTYFQNEAQLDKSGLPSDRFFAERPEGSVSTLKIQRTQQEDSAVYLCASSLAESNQPQHFGDGTRLSIL.

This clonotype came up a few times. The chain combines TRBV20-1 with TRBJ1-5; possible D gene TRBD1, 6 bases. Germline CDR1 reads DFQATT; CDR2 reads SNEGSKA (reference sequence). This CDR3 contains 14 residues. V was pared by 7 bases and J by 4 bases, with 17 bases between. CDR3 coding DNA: TGCAGTGGCCGGGTAGGTGGGACAAATCAGCCCCAGCATTTT. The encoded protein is CSGRVGGTNQPQHF.

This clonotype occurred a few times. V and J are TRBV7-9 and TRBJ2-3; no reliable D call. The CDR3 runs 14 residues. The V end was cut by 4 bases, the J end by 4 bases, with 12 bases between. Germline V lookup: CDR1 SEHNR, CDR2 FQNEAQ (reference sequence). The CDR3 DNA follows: TGTGCCAGCAGCTCTCCCCGGTCGGCAGATACGCAGTATTTT. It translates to CASSSPRSADTQYF.

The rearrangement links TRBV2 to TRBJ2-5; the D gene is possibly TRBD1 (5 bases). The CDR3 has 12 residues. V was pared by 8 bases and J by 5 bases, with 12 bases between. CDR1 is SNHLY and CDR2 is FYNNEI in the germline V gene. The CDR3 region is CASAGMRETQYF. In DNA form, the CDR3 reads TGTGCCAGCGCAGGGATGAGGGAGACCCAGTACTTC.